This paragraph covers one T cell receptor beta chain sequence. Antigen: not known. From the 5' RACE reads, TCRdb called clonotypes with MiXCR, one entry per CDR3 protein. The repertoire holds under 650,000 distinct CDR3 sequences, roughly 18% seen once, with 9.5% to 15% in the top ten. Germline lookup yields CDR1 LGHDT and CDR2 YNNKEL (reference sequence). With 4 bases removed from V and 4 bases from J, the gap between germline ends came to 11 bases. The CDR3 has 14 residues. This entry comes from a study of T-cell memory formation after mild COVID-19. Overall study findings and caveats: Later expanders leaned CD4+, whereas day 15 to 85 contracting clones were balanced CD4/CD8.

The chain recombines TRBV3-1 with TRBJ2-1, with D possibly matching TRBD2 (5 bases). This receptor was obtained from an adult woman who had mild COVID-19 (a few samples of this study predate the infection). Cell type and time point are not known. Sequencing was performed on PBMCs or a T cell subset sorted from them (not recorded which). CDR3 region: CASSPPREYNEQFF. CDR3 coding DNA: TGTGCCAGCAGCCCCCCAAGGGAGTACAATGAGCAGTTCTTC.